The clone carrying this T cell receptor (beta chain) was seen more than once but under ten times. These data belong to a study of blood T cell repertoires in COVID-19. The V end lost 8 bases, the J end lost 5 bases, and 21 bases lay between the germline ends. The V gene's germline CDR1 is MGHDK and CDR2 SYGVNS. This CDR3 contains 15 residues. Only in-frame clones appear in the TCRdb table, and some are missing; sequencing was by immunoSEQ multiplex PCR. The sample consists of approximately 77,000 clones, 75% to 85% of them appearing once. Sequencing was done on a sample of peripheral blood. The sequence was obtained from a woman in her 70s with acute or convalescent COVID-19. The chain links TRBV25-1 to TRBJ2-5; a weak D match, TRBD2 (6 bases). CDR3 sequence reads: CASSPSGVVGETQYF. In DNA, the CDR3 is TGTGCCAGCTCGCCTTCGGGGGTAGTAGGGGAGACCCAGTACTTC.